These T cell receptor beta chains were read from a single sample in a study of cytomegalovirus exposure and HLA in healthy donors. Produced via immunoSEQ multiplex PCR; TCRdb's table is partial and in-frame only. The table records 60,000 or so clones, approximately 75% of them present only once. The material sequenced was PBMCs. Every receptor here comes from a woman between 40 and 50 years old in good health and CMV-seropositive. The CDR3 runs from the conserved cysteine through the conserved F or W. D genes are given only for firm matches. Clone size appears in some rows only: once, few, many, or a class for an expanded clone.

>TRBJ1-1|NA|once|TRBV28
CASGRATEAFF
TGTGCCAGCGGTCGCGCCACTGAAGCTTTCTTT
>TRBJ2-7|NA|NA|TRBV19
CASSLRQGSEQYF
TGTGCCAGTAGTCTCCGGCAGGGAAGCGAGCAGTACTTC
>TRBJ2-3|TRBD2|NA|TRBV18
CASSPATSGSTDTQYF
TGTGCCAGCTCACCGGCGACTAGCGGAAGCACAGATACGCAGTATTTT
>TRBJ2-1|TRBD2|NA|TRBV14
CASSQEGSTGLAGGESEQFF
TGTGCCAGCAGCCAAGAAGGGTCTACAGGACTAGCGGGGGGGGAGAGTGAGCAGTTCTTC
>TRBJ2-2|NA|NA|TRBV7-3
CASSPRTYTGELFF
TGTGCCAGCAGCCCTAGAACGTACACCGGGGAGCTGTTTTTT
>TRBJ1-4|NA|NA|TRBV4-3
CASSQDHRARWEKLFF
TGCGCCAGCAGCCAAGATCACAGGGCCAGGTGGGAAAAACTGTTTTTT
>TRBJ2-3|NA|NA|TRBV27
CASGGRGADTQYF
TGTGCCAGTGGAGGGCGCGGGGCAGATACGCAGTATTTT
>TRBJ1-4|NA|NA|TRBV4-3
CASSRKTEGSGEKLFF
TGCGCCAGCAGTCGTAAAACGGAGGGGTCAGGTGAAAAACTGTTTTTT
>TRBJ1-5|NA|few|TRBV25-1
CASSDTGLTQHF
TGTGCCAGCAGTGACACAGGGCTGACCCAGCATTTT
>TRBJ1-2|TRBD1|NA|TRBV6-6
CASSRQGVDGYTF
TGTGCCAGCAGTCGACAGGGGGTCGATGGCTACACCTTC
>TRBJ1-5|NA|NA|TRBV6-5
CASSRTVSNQPQHF
TGTGCCAGCAGCCGGACAGTTAGCAATCAGCCCCAGCATTTT